This T cell receptor (beta chain) originates from a study of T cell responses to AZD1222 COVID-19 vaccine. Findings of the study overall: Clonal diversity was possibly underestimated, and white British individuals and females predominated among donors.

V lost 0 bases and J 3 bases, leaving 6 bases between the germline ends. The length of the CDR3 is 14 residues. Germline CDR1 SGHRS, CDR2 YFSETQ. To note about this clone: Its antigen is not known.

Sequencing was performed with immunoSEQ multiplex PCR; in TCRdb, only in-frame clones are kept and a portion is missing. This table holds approximately 100,000 clones, approximately 86% found once. This material consisted of peripheral blood, taken on day 0 of AZD1222 vaccination. The sequence derives from an adult in good health. The chain joins TRBV5-1 to TRBJ1-4; possibly TRBD1 for D (6 bases). CDR3 bases: TGCGCCAGCAGCTTGGGACAGGCTAATGAAAAACTGTTTTTT. Protein: CASSLGQANEKLFF.